The sample holds a few counts of the clone carrying this TCR beta chain. The antigen remains undetermined. One end of the junction varies from germline; a read error may be responsible. Regions amplified from RNA transcripts were the TCR beta CDR3 regions. The study used the HTBI primer set for a first-round RT-PCR of the TCR CDR3. TCRdb analysed the multiplex PCR reads with MiXCR anew, one entry per CDR3 protein. The sample carries around 420,000 distinct CDR3 sequences, around 13% recorded once. The sample is drawn from a study of T cells in Graves' hyperthyroidism and ophthalmopathy. For the study at large: Blood from the periphery was taken at initial diagnosis, before any treatment. Study-level findings and limits: Using 13 V-J features, a model discriminated ophthalmopathy from stable hyperthyroidism. Most expanded thyroid clonotypes above 0.001 also appeared in blood.

From germline, CDR1 is LGHNA and CDR2 YNFKEQ. The length of the CDR3 is 15 residues. 10 ml fresh peripheral blood yielded the PBMCs. The chain links TRBV4-2 to TRBJ2-5, with TRBD1 matching 11 bases. The receptor's source is a woman between 18 and 29 years old with Graves' hyperthyroidism. The sequencing input was blood. CDR3 DNA sequence: TGTGCCGGCAGCGGCGGACAGGGGGCGGAAGAGACCCAGTACTTC. It is translated as CAGSGGQGAEETQYF.